This T cell receptor (beta chain) came from a study of blood T cell repertoires in COVID-19. Study details: Collection of acute and convalescent COVID-19 samples took place in the United States, Italy and Spain. Sample material is recorded as cDNA or gDNA derived from T cells, B-cell-depleted T cells, or PBMCs.

V was trimmed by 1 base and J by 2 bases, leaving 6 bases between them. Germline V gene sequence: CDR1 SGHTA, CDR2 FQGNSA. The CDR3 has 14 residues. Recovered participants had two consecutive negative NP/OP PCR tests, healthcare professional clearance, or symptom resolution. Here immunoSEQ multiplex PCR was the method, and the copy in TCRdb shows in-frame clones only, minus some. The top ten hold approximately 8.3% of the sample, which has about 460,000 clones, 88% seen once. The rearrangement links TRBV7-2 to TRBJ2-1, with D maybe TRBD1 (5 bases). The TCR sequence derives from a woman aged 55-69 years who had recovered from COVID-19. Sequencing input: PBMCs or T cells enriched from blood (not recorded which). DNA for the CDR3: TGTGCCAGCAGCTTAGGGACAACCTACAATGAGCAGTTCTTC. Amino acid sequence: CASSLGTTYNEQFF.